This T cell receptor beta chain was documented in a study of T cells in Graves' hyperthyroidism and ophthalmopathy. Notes on the study in general: Patients with ophthalmopathy were separated from those with stable hyperthyroidism by a 13 V-J model. Also found in blood were most expanded thyroid clonotypes above 0.001.

Amplified TCR beta CDR3 regions came from RNA transcripts. The study used the HTBI primer set for a first-round RT-PCR of the TCR CDR3. TCRdb processed the multiplex PCR reads anew with MiXCR; each CDR3 protein has one entry. Here the sample spans approximately 590,000 distinct CDR3 sequences, 46% being singletons. The CDR3 is made up of 13 amino acids. Deletions cut 3 bases from V and 1 base from J, with 7 bases between. Germline V gives CDR1 LGHNA, CDR2 YSLEER. In the case of this clonotype: Its antigen is unknown.

Hyperthyroidism, newly diagnosed and lasting under 2 months, affected patients aged 18 to 65. Uncontrolled infection, other autoimmune disease, pregnancy and lactation each barred patients from inclusion. This chain links TRBV4-3 with TRBJ2-7, with D unclear. The sample taken for sequencing was peripheral blood or thyroid tissue (not recorded which). This clonotype was sampled from a woman under 30 with Graves' hyperthyroidism. The CDR3 coding sequence is TGCGCCAGCAGCCACGAAAGATCCTACGAGCAGTACTTC. Translation: CASSHERSYEQYF.